The source of this T cell receptor beta chain is a study of T cells expressing NK-cell markers. TCRdb re-called the 5' RACE reads and gives one entry per CDR3 protein, without DNA. The clone table shows 200,000 to 300,000 distinct CDR3 sequences, with the ten largest holding 4% to 4.5%. CDR1 is SGHTA, CDR2 FQGNSA, per germline. The CDR3 covers 14 residues. This TCR derives from a woman aged 18 to 75 in good health. V and J are TRBV7-2 and TRBJ2-1; TCRdb returns TRBD2, unconfirmable since there is no DNA. The source material was blood T cells: a sorted CD56 or NKG2C T cell subset, CD4+ or CD8+ T cells, or bulk PBMC T cells (not recorded which). The CDR3 protein is CASSLGLARNEQFF.